What follows describes a single T cell receptor beta chain. Germline CDR1 reads KGHDR; CDR2 reads SFDVKD. Trimming cost V 4 bases and J 8 bases, with 19 bases left between them. The CDR3 is 16 amino acids. These data originate in a study of blood T cell repertoires in COVID-19. TCRdb keeps only in-frame clones here, not all; method: immunoSEQ multiplex PCR. The data show 60,000 to 65,000 clones, roughly 80% seen once. This clonotype was obtained from a man aged 60-69 years with COVID-19, enrolled during active disease. Material: peripheral blood. The chain couples TRBV24-1 to TRBJ1-4; D not certain. CDR3 sequence: CATSEGSGSSQEKLFF. CDR3 DNA: TGTGCCACCAGTGAAGGGAGTGGGTCGTCCCAGGAAAAACTGTTTTTT.